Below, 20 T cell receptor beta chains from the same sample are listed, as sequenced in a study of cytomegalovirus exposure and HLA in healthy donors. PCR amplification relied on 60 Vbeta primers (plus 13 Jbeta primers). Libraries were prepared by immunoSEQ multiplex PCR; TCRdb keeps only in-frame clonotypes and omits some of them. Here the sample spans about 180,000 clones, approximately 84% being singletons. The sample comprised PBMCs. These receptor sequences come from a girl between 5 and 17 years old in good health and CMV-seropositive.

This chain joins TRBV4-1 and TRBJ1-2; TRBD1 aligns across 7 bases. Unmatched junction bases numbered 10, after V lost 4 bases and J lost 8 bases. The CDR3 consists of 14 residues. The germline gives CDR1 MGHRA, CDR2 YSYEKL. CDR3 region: CASSPSDRLGGYTF. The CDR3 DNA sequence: TGCGCCAGCAGCCCCTCGGACAGGTTGGGGGGCTACACCTTC.

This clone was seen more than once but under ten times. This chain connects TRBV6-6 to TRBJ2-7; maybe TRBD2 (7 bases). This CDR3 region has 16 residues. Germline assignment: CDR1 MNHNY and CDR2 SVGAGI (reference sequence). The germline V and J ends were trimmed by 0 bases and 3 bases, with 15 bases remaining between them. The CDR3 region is CASSYSGAGANYEQYF. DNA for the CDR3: TGTGCCAGCAGTTACTCCGGGGCGGGGGCGAACTACGAGCAGTACTTC.

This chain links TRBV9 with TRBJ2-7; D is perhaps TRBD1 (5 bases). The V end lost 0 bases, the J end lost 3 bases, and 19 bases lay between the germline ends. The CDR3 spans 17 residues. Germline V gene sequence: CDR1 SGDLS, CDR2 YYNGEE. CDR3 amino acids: CASSVVVPASTDYEQYF. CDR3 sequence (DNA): TGTGCCAGCAGCGTAGTAGTTCCAGCCTCGACAGACTACGAGCAGTACTTC.

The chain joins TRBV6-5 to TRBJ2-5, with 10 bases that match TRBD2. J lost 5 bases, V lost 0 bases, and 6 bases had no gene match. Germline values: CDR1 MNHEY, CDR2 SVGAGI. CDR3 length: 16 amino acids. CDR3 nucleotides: TGTGCCAGCAGTTACTCAGGGACTAGCGTTGGGGAGACCCAGTACTTC. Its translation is CASSYSGTSVGETQYF.

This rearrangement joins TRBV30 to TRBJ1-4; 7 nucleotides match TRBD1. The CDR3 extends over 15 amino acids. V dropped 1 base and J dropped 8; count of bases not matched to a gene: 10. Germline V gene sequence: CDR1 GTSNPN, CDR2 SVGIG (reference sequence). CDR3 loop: CAWSGTGVGEEKLFF. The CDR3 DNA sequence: TGTGCCTGGAGTGGGACAGGCGTGGGGGAGGAAAAACTGTTTTTT.

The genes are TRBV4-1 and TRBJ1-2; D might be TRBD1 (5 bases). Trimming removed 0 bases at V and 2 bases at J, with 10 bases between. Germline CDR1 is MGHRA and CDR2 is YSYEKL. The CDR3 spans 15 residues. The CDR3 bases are TGCGCCAGCAGCCAAGAGGGTGACAGCAACTATGGCTACACCTTC. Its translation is CASSQEGDSNYGYTF.

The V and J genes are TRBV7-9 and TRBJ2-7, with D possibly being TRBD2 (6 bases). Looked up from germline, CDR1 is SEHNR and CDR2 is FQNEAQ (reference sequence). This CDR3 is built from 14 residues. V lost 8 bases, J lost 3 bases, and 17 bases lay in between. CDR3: CASSTGQGLYEQYF. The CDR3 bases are TGTGCCAGCTCGACGGGGCAGGGACTCTACGAGCAGTACTTC.

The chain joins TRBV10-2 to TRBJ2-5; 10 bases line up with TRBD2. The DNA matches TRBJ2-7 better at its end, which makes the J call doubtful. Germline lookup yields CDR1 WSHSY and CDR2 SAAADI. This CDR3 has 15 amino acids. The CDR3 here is CASKLLAGSFYEQYF. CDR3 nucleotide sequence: TGCGCCAGCAAATTACTAGCGGGAAGTTTCTACGAGCAGTACTTC.

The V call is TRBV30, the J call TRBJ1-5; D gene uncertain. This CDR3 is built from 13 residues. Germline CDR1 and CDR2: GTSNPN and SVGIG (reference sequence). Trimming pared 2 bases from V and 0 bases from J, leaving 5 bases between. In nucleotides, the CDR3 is TGTGCCTGGAGTACAGCTAGCAATCAGCCCCAGCATTTT. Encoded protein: CAWSTASNQPQHF.

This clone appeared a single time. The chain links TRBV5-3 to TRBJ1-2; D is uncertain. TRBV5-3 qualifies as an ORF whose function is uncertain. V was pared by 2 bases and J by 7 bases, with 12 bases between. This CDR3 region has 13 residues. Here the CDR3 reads CARSFWRVGGYTF. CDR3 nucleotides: TGTGCCAGAAGCTTTTGGAGGGTGGGTGGCTACACCTTC.

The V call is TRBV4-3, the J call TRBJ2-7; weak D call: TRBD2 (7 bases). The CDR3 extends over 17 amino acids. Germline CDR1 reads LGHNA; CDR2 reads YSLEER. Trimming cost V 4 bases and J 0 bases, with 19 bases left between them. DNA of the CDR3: TGCGCCAGCAGCCCCCAGTGGGGGGGCGACCCCTCCTACGAGCAGTACTTC. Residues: CASSPQWGGDPSYEQYF.

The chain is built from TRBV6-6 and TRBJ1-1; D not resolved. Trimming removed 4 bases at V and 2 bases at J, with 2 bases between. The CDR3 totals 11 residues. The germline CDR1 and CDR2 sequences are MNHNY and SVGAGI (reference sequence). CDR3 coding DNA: TGTGCCAGCAGTTCTAACACTGAAGCTTTCTTT. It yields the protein CASSSNTEAFF.

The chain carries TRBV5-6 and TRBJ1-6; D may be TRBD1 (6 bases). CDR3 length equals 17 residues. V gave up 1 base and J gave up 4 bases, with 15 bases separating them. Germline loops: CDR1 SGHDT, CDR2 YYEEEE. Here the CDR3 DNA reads TGTGCCAGCAGCTTGTTCTTGACAGGACTTTATAATTCACCCCTCCACTTT. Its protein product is CASSLFLTGLYNSPLHF. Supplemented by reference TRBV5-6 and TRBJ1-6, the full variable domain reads DAGVTQSPTHLIKTRGQQVTLRCSPKSGHDTVSWYQQALGQGPQFIFQYYEEEERQRGNFPDRFSGHQFPNYSSELNVNALLLGDSALYLCASSLFLTGLYNSPLHFGNGTRLTVT.

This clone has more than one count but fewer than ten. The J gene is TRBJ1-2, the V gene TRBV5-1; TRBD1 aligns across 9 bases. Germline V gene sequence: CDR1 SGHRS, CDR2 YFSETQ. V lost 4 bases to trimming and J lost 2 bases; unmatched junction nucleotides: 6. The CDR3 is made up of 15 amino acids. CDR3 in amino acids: CASSGGQGINYGYTF. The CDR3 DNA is TGCGCCAGCAGCGGAGGACAGGGGATCAACTATGGCTACACCTTC.

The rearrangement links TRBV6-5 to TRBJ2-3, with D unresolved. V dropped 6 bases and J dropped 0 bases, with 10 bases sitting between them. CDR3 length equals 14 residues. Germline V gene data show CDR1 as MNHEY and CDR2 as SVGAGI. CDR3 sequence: CASRQRLSTDTQYF. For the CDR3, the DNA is TGTGCCAGCAGGCAGCGCCTGAGCACAGATACGCAGTATTTT.

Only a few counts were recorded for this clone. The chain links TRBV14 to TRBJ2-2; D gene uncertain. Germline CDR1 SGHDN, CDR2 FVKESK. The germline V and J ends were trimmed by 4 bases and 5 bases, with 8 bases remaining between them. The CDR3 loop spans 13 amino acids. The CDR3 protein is CASSPSLTGELFF. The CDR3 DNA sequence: TGTGCCAGCAGCCCCTCCCTAACCGGGGAGCTGTTTTTT.

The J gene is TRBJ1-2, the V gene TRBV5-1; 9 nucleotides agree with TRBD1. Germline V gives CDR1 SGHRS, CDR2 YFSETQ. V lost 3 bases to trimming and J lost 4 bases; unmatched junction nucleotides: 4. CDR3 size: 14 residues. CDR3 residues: CASSSGTGSYGYTF. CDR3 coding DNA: TGCGCCAGCAGCTCCGGGACAGGGTCCTATGGCTACACCTTC.

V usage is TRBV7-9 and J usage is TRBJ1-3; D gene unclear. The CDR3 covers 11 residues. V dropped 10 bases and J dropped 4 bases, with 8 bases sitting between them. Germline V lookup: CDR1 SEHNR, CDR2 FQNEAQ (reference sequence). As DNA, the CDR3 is TGTGCCACCTCCCTAGGAAACACCATATATTTT. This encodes CATSLGNTIYF.

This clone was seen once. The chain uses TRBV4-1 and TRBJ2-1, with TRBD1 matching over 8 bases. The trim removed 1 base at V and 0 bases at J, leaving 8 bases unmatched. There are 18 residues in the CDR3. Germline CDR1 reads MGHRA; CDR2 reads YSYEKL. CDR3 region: CASSQGGRQGFSYNEQFF. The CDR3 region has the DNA TGCGCCAGCAGCCAAGGAGGTCGACAGGGGTTCTCCTACAATGAGCAGTTCTTC.

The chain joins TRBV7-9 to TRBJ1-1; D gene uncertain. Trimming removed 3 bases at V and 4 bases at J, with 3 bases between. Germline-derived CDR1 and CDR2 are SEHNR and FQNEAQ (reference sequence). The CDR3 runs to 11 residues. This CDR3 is CASSFGTEAFF. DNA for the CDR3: TGTGCCAGCAGCTTCGGCACTGAAGCTTTCTTT.